The 13 T cell receptor beta chains below come from one sample, sequenced in a study of cytomegalovirus exposure and HLA in healthy donors. Primers for the PCR totalled 60 Vbeta and 13 Jbeta. Profiling relied on immunoSEQ multiplex PCR, and the TCRdb table lists in-frame clones only, not all of them. In the table there are 200,000 or so clones, about 77% of which are singletons. The sequencing input was PBMCs. The receptors stem from a woman in her 30s in good health and CMV-seropositive.

There are a few counts of this clone. This chain joins TRBV5-1 and TRBJ2-7; 10 bases match TRBD1. Germline CDR1 is SGHRS and CDR2 is YFSETQ. The CDR3 loop spans 15 amino acids. V lost 3 bases to trimming and J lost 4 bases; unmatched junction nucleotides: 7. The CDR3: CASSSGQGVLYEQYF. CDR3 bases: TGCGCCAGCAGCTCTGGACAGGGGGTACTTTACGAGCAGTACTTC. Using reference TRBV5-1 and TRBJ2-7 for the parts outside the CDR3, the full variable domain is KAGVTQTPRYLIKTRGQQVTLSCSPISGHRSVSWYQQTPGQGLQFLFEYFSETQRNKGNFPGRFSGRQFSNSRSEMNVSTLELGDSALYLCASSSGQGVLYEQYFGPGTRLTVT.

The V and J genes are TRBV6-1 and TRBJ2-2; TRBD1 matches 8 bases. This CDR3 has 15 residues. CDR1 MNHNS and CDR2 SASEGT come from the germline V gene. V trimming: 6 bases; J trimming: 1 base; junction bases outside the gene matches: 4. The CDR3, as DNA: TGTGCCAGCAGCAGGACAGGGCTGAACACCGGGGAGCTGTTTTTT. Protein: CASSRTGLNTGELFF.

There are a few counts of this clone. The rearrangement uses TRBV5-4 and TRBJ2-2, with D unclear. V gave up 2 bases and J gave up 5 bases, with 16 bases separating them. Germline V gene lookup returns CDR1 SGHNT and CDR2 YYREEE (reference sequence). This CDR3 comprises 16 residues. The CDR3, as DNA: TGTGCCAGCAGCTTCGCGAACTCAGGTCCGACCGGGGAGCTGTTTTTT. Translating it yields CASSFANSGPTGELFF.

This clone has a handful of counts. At the DNA level, this CDR3 is encoded by other sequences in the same sample as well. The chain has TRBV6-5 and TRBJ1-1; TRBD1 matches 7 bases. Germline lookup yields CDR1 MNHEY and CDR2 SVGAGI. CDR3 size: 15 residues. Trimming took 0 bases from V and 8 from J; bases not matched to a gene: 9. CDR3 DNA: TGTGCCAGCAGTTACTCGAGGGTGTTGGACAGGGAAGCTTTCTTT. Its protein is CASSYSRVLDREAFF.

The CDR3 bases are TGTGCCAGCAGCTGGGACACTAAAGAGACCCAGTACTTC. It encodes CASSWDTKETQYF. The chain has TRBV5-6 and TRBJ2-5, with D possibly being TRBD1 (6 bases). This CDR3 has 13 amino acids. CDR1 and CDR2 from the germline V gene are SGHDT and YYEEEE. Trimming left V 3 bases short and J 3 bases short, with 9 bases between.

The CDR3 spells CASSLGTRHALGYTF. Written as DNA, the CDR3 is TGTGCCAGCAGTTTGGGGACAAGACATGCCCTCGGCTACACCTTC. This chain uses TRBV28 with TRBJ1-2, with D perhaps TRBD1 (6 bases). CDR3 length: 15 residues. Germline V gene data show CDR1 as MDHEN and CDR2 as SYDVKM. The ends were cut back, 3 bases at V and 8 bases at J, with 19 bases in the middle.

The chain employs TRBV10-3 and TRBJ2-1, with D hard to call. CDR3 length: 13 amino acids. CDR1 is ENHRY, CDR2 SYGVKD, per germline. The V end was cut by 7 bases, the J end by 9 bases, with 16 bases between. The CDR3 nucleotides are TGTGCCATCACCCCAGCGTCCCGAAGTGAGCAGTTCTTC. Protein product: CAITPASRSEQFF.

The rearrangement links TRBV7-9 to TRBJ2-5; D remains unclear. Trimming cost V 4 bases and J 5 bases, with 5 bases left between them. This CDR3 spans 11 amino acids. Germline V gene data show CDR1 as SEHNR and CDR2 as FQNEAQ (reference sequence). CDR3 nucleotides: TGTGCCAGCAGCTCGAGGGAGACCCAGTACTTC. Amino acids: CASSSRETQYF. Full variable domain (rest looked up from reference TRBV7-9 and TRBJ2-5): DTGVSQNPRHKITKRGQNVTFRCDPISEHNRLYWYRQTLGQGPEFLTYFQNEAQLEKSRLLSDRFSAERPKGSFSTLEIQRTEQGDSAMYLCASSSRETQYFGPGTRLLVL.

The V and J genes are TRBV19 and TRBJ1-5, with D tentatively TRBD1 (6 bases). Germline CDR1 and CDR2: LNHDA and SQIVND (reference sequence). CDR3 size: 14 residues. Between the trimmed V and J ends, which lost 5 bases and 6 bases, there was a span of 14 bases. CDR3 region: CASSDRPVPQPQHF. The CDR3 nucleotides read TGTGCCAGTAGTGACAGGCCGGTTCCTCAGCCCCAGCATTTT. The variable domain in full, with the rest retrieved from reference TRBV19 and TRBJ1-5, is DGGITQSPKYLFRKEGQNVTLSCEQNLNHDAMYWYRQDPGQGLRLIYYSQIVNDFQKGDIAEGYSVSREKKESFPLTVTSAQKNPTAFYLCASSDRPVPQPQHFGDGTRLSIL.

In DNA, the CDR3 is TGTGCCAGCAGCGTAGTTGATAGCGGGGGACCTAGCACAGATACGCAGTATTTT. Amino acids: CASSVVDSGGPSTDTQYF. The chain couples TRBV9 to TRBJ2-3; 9 bases are shared with TRBD2. The CDR3 totals 18 residues. CDR1 and CDR2 from the germline V gene are SGDLS and YYNGEE. Trimming removed 0 bases from V and 0 bases from J; junction bases left unmatched: 8.

This clone was observed a few times. The chain has TRBV7-9 and TRBJ2-7; weak D call: TRBD2 (6 bases). Germline-derived CDR1 and CDR2 are SEHNR and FQNEAQ (reference sequence). The CDR3 is 15 amino acids. Trimming took off 6 bases at V and 5 bases at J, with 20 bases between the two ends. CDR3 residues: CASSKMAGPFNEQYF. DNA for the CDR3: TGTGCCAGCAGTAAAATGGCGGGACCCTTTAACGAGCAGTACTTC.

The chain links TRBV19 to TRBJ2-2; 7 nucleotides match TRBD2. Germline CDR1 LNHDA, CDR2 SQIVND (reference sequence). V was clipped by 7 bases and J by 2 bases; unmatched bases: 7. The CDR3 is made up of 15 amino acids. CDR3 sequence (DNA): TGTGCCAGTAATCCAAGCGGGGTAAACACCGGGGAGCTGTTTTTT. Residues: CASNPSGVNTGELFF.

The genes are TRBV14 and TRBJ2-3, with 7 bases fitting TRBD2. The germline gives CDR1 SGHDN, CDR2 FVKESK. Germline trimming cut 4 bases from V and 2 bases from J; bases unmatched to any gene: 12. The CDR3 consists of 17 residues. The CDR3 loop is CASSRSTSEPITDTQYF. The CDR3 region has the DNA TGTGCCAGCAGCCGCAGCACTAGCGAACCGATCACAGATACGCAGTATTTT. The full variable domain, completed using reference TRBV14 and TRBJ2-3, is EAGVTQFPSHSVIEKGQTVTLRCDPISGHDNLYWYRRVMGKEIKFLLHFVKESKQDESGMPNNRFLAERTGGTYSTLKVQPAELEDSGVYFCASSRSTSEPITDTQYFGPGTRLTVL.